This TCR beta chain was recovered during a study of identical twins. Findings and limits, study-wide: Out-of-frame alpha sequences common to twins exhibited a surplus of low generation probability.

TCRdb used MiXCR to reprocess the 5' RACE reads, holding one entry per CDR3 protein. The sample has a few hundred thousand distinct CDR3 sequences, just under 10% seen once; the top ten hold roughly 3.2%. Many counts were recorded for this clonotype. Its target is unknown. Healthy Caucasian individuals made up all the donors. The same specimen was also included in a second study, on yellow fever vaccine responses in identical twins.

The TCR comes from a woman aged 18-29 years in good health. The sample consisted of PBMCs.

The CDR3 nucleotides read TGCGCCAGCAGCCAAGATTCTGAGGACAGGGGGCTTTATACGCAGTATTTT. Its protein product is CASSQDSEDRGLYTQYF. The gene calls are TRBV4-3 and TRBJ2-3; 11 bases fit TRBD1. The CDR3 loop spans 17 amino acids. CDR1 and CDR2 (germline): LGHNA, YSLEER. V lost 0 bases and J lost 7; bases outside the gene matches: 9.